This T cell receptor (beta chain) emerged from a study of cytomegalovirus exposure and HLA in healthy donors. After removal of 2 bases from V and 0 bases from J, the junction contained 2 bases not matched to a gene. Looked up from germline, CDR1 is LGHNA and CDR2 is YSLEER. This CDR3 contains 15 residues. PCR used 60 Vbeta primers and 13 Jbeta primers. Measured with immunoSEQ multiplex PCR; TCRdb has only the in-frame clones, and not every one. In the table there are over 50,000 clones, about 80% of which are singletons. What was sequenced was PBMCs. The J gene is TRBJ2-3, the V gene TRBV4-3; 7 nucleotides agree with TRBD1. The TCR sequence derives from a man in his forties or fifties in good health and CMV-seropositive. The CDR3 loop reads CASSQWGQSTDTQYF. CDR3 nucleotides: TGCGCCAGCAGCCAATGGGGACAGAGCACAGATACGCAGTATTTT.